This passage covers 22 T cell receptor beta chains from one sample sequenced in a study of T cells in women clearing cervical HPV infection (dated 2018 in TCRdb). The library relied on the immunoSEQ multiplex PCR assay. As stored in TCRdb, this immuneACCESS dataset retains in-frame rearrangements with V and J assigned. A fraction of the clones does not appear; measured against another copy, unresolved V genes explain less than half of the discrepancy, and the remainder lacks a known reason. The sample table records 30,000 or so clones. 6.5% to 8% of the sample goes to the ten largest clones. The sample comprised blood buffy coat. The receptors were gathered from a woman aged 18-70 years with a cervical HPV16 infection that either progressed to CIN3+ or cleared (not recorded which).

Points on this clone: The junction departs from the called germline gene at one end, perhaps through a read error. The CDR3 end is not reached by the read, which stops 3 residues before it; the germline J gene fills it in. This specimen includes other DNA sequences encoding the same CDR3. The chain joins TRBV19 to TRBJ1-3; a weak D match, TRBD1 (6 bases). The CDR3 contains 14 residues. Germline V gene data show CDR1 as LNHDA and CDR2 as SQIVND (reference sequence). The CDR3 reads CASMGARTGNTIYF. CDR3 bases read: TGTGCCAGTATGGGGGCGCGGACTGGAAACACT.

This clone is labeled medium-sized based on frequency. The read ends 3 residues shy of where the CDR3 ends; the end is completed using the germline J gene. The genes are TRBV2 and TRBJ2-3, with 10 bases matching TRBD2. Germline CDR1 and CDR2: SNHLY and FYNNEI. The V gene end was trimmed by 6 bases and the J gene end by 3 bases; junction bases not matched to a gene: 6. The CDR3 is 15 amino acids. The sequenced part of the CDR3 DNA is TGTGCCAGCAGCCTCCTTAGCGGGAGGACAGATACG. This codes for CASSLLSGRTDT. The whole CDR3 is CASSLLSGRTDTQYF.

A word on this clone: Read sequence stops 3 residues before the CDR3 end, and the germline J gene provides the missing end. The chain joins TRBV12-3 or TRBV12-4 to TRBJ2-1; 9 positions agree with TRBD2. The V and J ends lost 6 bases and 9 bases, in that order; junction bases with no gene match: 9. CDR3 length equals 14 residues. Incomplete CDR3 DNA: TGTGCCAGCAGGGTTAGCGGGAGTAAGTCTGAG. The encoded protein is CASRVSGSKSE. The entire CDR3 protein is CASRVSGSKSEQFF.

CDR3 loop: CASSQVRRGRETQYF. The DNA read from the CDR3 is TGTGCCAGCAGCCAAGTCCGGCGGGGACGGGAGACC. The genes are TRBV14 and TRBJ2-5; D possibly corresponds to TRBD2 (6 bases). The observed sequence ends 3 residues before the CDR3 terminus, with the missing tail filled in from the germline J gene. The CDR3 is made up of 15 amino acids. V lost 1 base and J 5 bases, leaving 14 bases between the germline ends. Germline lookup yields CDR1 SGHDN and CDR2 FVKESK.

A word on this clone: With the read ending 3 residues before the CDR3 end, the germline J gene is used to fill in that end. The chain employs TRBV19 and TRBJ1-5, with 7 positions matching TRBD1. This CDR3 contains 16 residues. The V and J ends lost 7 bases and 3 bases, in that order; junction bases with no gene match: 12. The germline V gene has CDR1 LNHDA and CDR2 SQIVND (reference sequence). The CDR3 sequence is CASTIGQDPPNQPQHF. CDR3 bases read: TGTGCCAGTACTATCGGACAGGACCCCCCCAATCAGCCC.

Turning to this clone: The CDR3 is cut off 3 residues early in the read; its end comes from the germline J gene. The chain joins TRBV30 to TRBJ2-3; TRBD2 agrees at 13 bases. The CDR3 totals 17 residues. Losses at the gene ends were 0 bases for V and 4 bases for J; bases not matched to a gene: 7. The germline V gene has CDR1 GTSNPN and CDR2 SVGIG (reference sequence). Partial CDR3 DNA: TGTGCCTGGAGTGTACCCGGACTAGCGGGGGCATCAGATACG. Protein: CAWSVPGLAGASDT. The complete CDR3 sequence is CAWSVPGLAGASDTQYF.

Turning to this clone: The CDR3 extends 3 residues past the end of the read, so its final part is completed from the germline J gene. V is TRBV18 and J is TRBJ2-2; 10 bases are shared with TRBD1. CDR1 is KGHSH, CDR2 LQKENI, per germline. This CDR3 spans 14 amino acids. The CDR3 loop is CASSRTGGDSPLFF. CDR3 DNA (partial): TGTGCCAGCTCACGGACAGGGGGAGATTCACCG. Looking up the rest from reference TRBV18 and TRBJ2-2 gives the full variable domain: NAGVMQNPRHLVRRRGQEARLRCSPMKGHSHVYWYRQLPEEGLKFMVYLQKENIIDESGMPKERFSAEFPKEGPSILRIQQVVRGDSAAYFCASSRTGGDSPLFFGEGSRLTVL.

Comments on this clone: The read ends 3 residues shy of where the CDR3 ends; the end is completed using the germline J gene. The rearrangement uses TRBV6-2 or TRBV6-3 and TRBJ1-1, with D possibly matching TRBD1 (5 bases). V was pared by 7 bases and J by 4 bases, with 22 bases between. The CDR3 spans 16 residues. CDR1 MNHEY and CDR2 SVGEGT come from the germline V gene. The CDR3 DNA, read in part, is TGTGCCAGCAACTCCCAGATTGGGCGCGGGGGCACTGAA. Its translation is CASNSQIGRGGTE. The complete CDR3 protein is CASNSQIGRGGTEAFF.

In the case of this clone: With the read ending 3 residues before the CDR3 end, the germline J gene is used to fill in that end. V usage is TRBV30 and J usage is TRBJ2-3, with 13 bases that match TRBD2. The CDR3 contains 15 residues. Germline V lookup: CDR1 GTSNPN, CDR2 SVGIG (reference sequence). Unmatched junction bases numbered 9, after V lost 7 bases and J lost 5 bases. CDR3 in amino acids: CALALAGGPGDTQYF. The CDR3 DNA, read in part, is TGTGCCTTGGCACTAGCGGGAGGGCCGGGAGATACG.

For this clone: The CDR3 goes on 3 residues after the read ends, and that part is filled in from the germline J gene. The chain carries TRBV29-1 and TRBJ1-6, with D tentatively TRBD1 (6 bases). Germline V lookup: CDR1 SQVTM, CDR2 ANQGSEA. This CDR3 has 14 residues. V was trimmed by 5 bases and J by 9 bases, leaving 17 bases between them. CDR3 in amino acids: CSVLSGGTGSPLHF. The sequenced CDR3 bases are TGCAGCGTTTTAAGCGGGGGCACCGGTTCACCC.

CDR3 residues: CASSRTSGKKDTQYF. CDR3 DNA (partial): TGTGCCAGTAGTCGGACTAGCGGGAAAAAAGATACG. The rearrangement links TRBV19 to TRBJ2-3, with TRBD2 matching 12 bases. From the germline J gene comes the end of the CDR3, since the read stops 3 residues before it. The trim removed 5 bases at V and 5 bases at J, leaving 5 bases unmatched. The CDR3 has 15 amino acids. Germline CDR1 is LNHDA and CDR2 is SQIVND (reference sequence).

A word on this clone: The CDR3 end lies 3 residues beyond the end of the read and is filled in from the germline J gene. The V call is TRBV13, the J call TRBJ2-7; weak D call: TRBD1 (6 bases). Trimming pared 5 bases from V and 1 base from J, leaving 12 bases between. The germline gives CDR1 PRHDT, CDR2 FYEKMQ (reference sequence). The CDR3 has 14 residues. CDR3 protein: CASSPRDTSYEQYF. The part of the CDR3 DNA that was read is TGTGCCAGCAGCCCCAGGGACACTTCCTACGAG.

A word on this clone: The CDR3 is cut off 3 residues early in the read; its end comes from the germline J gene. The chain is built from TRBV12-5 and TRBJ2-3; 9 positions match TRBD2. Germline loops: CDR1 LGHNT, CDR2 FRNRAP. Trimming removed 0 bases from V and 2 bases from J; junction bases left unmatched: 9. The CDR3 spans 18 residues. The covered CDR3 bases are TGTGCTAGTGGTTTGGTATTGGGCGGGGGGGCTCCCACAGATACG. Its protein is CASGLVLGGGAPTDT. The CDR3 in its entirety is CASGLVLGGGAPTDTQYF.

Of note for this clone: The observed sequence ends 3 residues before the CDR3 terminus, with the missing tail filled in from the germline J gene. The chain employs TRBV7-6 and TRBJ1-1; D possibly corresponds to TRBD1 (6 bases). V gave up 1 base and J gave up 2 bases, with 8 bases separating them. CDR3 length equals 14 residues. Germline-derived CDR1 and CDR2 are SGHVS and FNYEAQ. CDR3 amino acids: CASSLGGPNTEAFF. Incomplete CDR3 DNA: TGTGCCAGCAGCTTAGGGGGGCCTAACACTGAA.

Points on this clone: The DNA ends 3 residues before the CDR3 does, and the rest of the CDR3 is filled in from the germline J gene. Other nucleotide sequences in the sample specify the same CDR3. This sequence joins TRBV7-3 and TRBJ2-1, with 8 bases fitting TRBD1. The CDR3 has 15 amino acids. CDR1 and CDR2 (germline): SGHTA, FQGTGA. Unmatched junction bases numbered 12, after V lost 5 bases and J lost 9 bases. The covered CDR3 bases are TGTGCCAGCAGCACCAGGCAGGGGGCGTCCAGTGAG. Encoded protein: CASSTRQGASSE. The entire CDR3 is CASSTRQGASSEQFF.

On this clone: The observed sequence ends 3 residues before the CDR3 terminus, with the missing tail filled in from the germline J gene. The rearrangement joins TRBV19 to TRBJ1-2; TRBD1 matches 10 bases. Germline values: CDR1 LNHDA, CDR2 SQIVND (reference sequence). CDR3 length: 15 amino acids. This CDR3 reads CASSRGGQGLDDYTF. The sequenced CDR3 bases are TGTGCCAGTAGTCGGGGGGGACAGGGGCTTGATGAC.

The CDR3 region is CASNSVSYEQYF. CDR3 DNA (partial): TGTGCCAGCAATAGCGTCTCCTACGAG. This sequence joins TRBV2 and TRBJ2-7, with D possibly TRBD2 on 5 matching bases. The CDR3 extends 3 residues past the end of the read, so its final part is completed from the germline J gene. Trimming took off 7 bases at V and 0 bases at J, with 7 bases between the two ends. The CDR3 totals 12 residues. Per the germline V gene, CDR1 is SNHLY and CDR2 is FYNNEI. The whole variable domain, filled in from reference TRBV2 and TRBJ2-7, reads EPEVTQTPSHQVTQMGQEVILRCVPISNHLYFYWYRQILGQKVEFLVSFYNNEISEKSEIFDDQFSVERPDGSNFTLKIRSTKLEDSAMYFCASNSVSYEQYFGPGTRLTVT.

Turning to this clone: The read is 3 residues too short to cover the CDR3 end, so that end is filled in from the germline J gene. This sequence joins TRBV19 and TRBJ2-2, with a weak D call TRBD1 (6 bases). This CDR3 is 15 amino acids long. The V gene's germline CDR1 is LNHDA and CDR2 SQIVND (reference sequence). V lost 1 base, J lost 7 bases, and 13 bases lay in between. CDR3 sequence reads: CASSIGQAHIGELFF. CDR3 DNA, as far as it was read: TGTGCCAGTAGTATAGGACAGGCTCATATCGGGGAG.

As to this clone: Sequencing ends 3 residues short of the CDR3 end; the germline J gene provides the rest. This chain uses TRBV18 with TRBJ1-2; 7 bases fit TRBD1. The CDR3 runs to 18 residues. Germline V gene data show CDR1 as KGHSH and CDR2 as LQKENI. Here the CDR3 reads CASSPRVISTGKEDTYTF. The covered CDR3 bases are TGTGCCAGCTCACCACGAGTTATTTCGACAGGGAAGGAGGATACC.

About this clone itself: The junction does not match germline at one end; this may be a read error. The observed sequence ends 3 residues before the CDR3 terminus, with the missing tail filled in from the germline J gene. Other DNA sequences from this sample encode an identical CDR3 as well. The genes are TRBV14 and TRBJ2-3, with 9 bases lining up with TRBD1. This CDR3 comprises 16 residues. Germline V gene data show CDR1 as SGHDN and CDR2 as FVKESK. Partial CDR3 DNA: TGTGCCAGTAGCCCGACAGGGGGGAGCAGCACAGATACG. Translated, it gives CASSPTGGSSTDT. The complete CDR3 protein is CASSPTGGSSTDTQYF.

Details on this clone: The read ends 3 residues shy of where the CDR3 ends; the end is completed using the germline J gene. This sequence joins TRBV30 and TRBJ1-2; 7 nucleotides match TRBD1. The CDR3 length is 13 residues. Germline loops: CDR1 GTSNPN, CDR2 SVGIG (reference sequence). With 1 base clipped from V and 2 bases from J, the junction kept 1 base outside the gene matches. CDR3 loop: CAWSEGANYGYTF. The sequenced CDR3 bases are TGTGCCTGGAGTGAGGGGGCCAACTATGGC.

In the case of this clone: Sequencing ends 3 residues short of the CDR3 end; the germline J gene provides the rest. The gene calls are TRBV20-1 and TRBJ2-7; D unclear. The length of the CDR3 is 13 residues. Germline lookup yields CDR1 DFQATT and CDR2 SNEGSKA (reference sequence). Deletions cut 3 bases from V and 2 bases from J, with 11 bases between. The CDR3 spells CSASLRPTYEQYF. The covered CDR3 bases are TGCAGTGCTAGTTTAAGGCCAACCTACGAG.